The source of this TCR beta chain is a study of Ad26.COV2.S vaccination and SARS-CoV-2 variants. TCRdb's copy holds only in-frame clones and misses some; the assay was immunoSEQ multiplex PCR. The repertoire holds over 110,000 clones, with 80% to 90% as singletons. Whole-study results and caveats: Post-vaccination breadth of spike-specific CD8+ and CD4+ T cell responses was reportedly substantial. Analyses of TCR breadth and depth may have underestimated total T cell responses. Vaccine recipients had higher spike-specific TCR breadth than placebo recipients. Vaccine and placebo recipients had similar non-spike TCR breadth.

Only a few counts were recorded for this clone. Its antigen remains unidentified. V gave up 4 bases and J gave up 3 bases, with 13 bases separating them. CDR1 and CDR2 (germline): SGHAT, FQNNGV. The CDR3 length is 16 residues. The sample was peripheral blood, taken after recovery from COVID-19. The rearrangement joins TRBV11-2 to TRBJ2-6; a possible D gene is TRBD2 (6 bases). This clonotype originated in a human donor who had recovered from COVID-19. CDR3 residues: CASSSGAGSGANVLTF. The CDR3 coding sequence is TGTGCCAGCAGCTCCGGGGCCGGGAGTGGGGCCAACGTCCTGACTTTC.